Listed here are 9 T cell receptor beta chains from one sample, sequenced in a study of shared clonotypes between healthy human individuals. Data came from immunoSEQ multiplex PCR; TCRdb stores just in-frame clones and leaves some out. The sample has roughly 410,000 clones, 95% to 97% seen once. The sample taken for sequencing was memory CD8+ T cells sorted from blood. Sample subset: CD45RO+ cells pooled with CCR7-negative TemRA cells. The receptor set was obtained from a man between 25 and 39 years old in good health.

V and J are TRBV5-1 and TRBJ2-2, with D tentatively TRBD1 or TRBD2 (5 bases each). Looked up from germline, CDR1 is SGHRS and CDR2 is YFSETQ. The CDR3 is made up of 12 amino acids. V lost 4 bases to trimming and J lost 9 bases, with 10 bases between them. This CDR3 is CASSKGRWELFF. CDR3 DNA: TGCGCCAGCAGCAAGGGACGTTGGGAGCTGTTTTTT.

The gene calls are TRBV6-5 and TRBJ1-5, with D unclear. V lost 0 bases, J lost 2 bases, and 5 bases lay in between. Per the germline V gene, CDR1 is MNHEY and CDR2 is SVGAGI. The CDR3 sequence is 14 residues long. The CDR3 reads CASSYSRGNQPQHF. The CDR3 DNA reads TGTGCCAGCAGTTACTCAAGGGGCAATCAGCCCCAGCATTTT.

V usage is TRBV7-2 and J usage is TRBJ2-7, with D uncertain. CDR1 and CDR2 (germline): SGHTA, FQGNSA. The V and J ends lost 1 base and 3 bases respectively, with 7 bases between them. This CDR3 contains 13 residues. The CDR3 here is CASSLGRSYEQYF. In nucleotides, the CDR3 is TGTGCCAGCAGCTTAGGACGCAGCTACGAGCAGTACTTC.

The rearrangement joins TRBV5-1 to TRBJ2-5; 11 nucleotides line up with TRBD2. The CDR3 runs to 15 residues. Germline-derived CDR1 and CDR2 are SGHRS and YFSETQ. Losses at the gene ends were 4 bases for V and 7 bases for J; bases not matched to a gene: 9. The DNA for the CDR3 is TGCGCCAGCAGCGATAGCGGGAGGGCCCCGGGGACCCAGTACTTC. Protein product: CASSDSGRAPGTQYF.

CDR3 loop: CATGLGSGNEQFF. CDR3 DNA: TGTGCCACCGGTTTGGGTTCGGGGAATGAGCAGTTCTTC. This chain joins TRBV7-3 and TRBJ2-1; weak D call: TRBD2 (5 bases). CDR1 is SGHTA and CDR2 is FQGTGA in the germline V gene. The CDR3 covers 13 residues. V lost 10 bases and J lost 7, with 17 bases in between.

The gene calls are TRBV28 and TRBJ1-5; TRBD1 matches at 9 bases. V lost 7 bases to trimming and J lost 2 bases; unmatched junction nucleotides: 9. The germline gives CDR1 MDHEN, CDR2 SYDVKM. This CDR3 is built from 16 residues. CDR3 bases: TGTGCCAGCACCCCTACAGGGGGCCGCGGCAATCAGCCCCAGCATTTT. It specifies CASTPTGGRGNQPQHF.

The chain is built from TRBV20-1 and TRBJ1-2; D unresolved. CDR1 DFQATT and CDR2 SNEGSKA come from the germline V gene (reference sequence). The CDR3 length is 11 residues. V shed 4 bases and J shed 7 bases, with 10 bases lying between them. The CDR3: CSATLTFGYTF. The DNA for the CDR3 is TGCAGTGCTACCCTCACTTTTGGCTACACCTTC.

The CDR3 here is CASSFSGREETQYF. The CDR3 DNA is TGTGCCAGCAGCTTTAGCGGGAGGGAAGAGACCCAGTACTTC. This chain uses TRBV7-6 with TRBJ2-5; 11 bases line up with TRBD2. This CDR3 is built from 14 residues. Germline CDR1 is SGHVS and CDR2 is FNYEAQ. J lost 3 bases, V lost 3 bases, and 0 bases had no gene match.

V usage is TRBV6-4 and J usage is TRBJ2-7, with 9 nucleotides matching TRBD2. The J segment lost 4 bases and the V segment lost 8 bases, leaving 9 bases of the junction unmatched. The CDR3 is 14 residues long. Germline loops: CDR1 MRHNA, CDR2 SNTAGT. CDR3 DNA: TGTGCCAGCCGTGGGTCTAGCGGGAAATACGAGCAGTACTTC. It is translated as CASRGSSGKYEQYF.